The clone carrying this TCR beta chain was recorded a few times. The CDR3 consists of 15 residues. Germline CDR1 and CDR2: KGHSH and LQKENI. Deletions cut 5 bases from V and 7 bases from J, with 18 bases between. These data originate in a study of T-cell reconstitution after alpha-beta-depleted transplantation in children. Unique molecular identifiers were incorporated during preparation of the TCRbeta library. TCRdb reprocessed the PCR reads via MiXCR and lists one record per CDR3 protein. The sample has fewer than 550,000 distinct CDR3 sequences, about an eighth seen once; the top ten hold 14%. This receptor was identified in a female patient aged 2 to 10 who had a stem cell transplant for aplastic anemia, so the T cells may come from the graft donor. V is TRBV18 and J is TRBJ2-4; the D call may be TRBD1 or TRBD2 (6 bases each). Sequences were derived from PBMCs, mostly from graft donor cells, sampled 180 days after TCRalphabeta/CD19-depleted stem cell transplant. CDR3 loop: CASSSSKKGGNIQYF. The CDR3 region has the DNA TGTGCCAGCTCATCATCAAAGAAAGGGGGGAACATTCAGTACTTC.